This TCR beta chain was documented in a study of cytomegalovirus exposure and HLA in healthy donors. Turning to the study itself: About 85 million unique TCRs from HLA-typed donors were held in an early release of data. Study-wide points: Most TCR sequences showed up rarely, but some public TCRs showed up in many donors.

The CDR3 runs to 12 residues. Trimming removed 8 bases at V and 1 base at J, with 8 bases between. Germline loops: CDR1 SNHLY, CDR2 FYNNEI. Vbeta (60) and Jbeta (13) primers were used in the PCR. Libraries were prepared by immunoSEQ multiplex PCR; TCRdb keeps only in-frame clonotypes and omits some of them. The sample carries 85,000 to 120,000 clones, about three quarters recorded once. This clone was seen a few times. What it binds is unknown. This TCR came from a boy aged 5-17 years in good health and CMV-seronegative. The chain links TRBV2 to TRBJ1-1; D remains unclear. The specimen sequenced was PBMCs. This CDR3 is CASGPGNTEAFF. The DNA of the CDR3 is TGTGCCAGCGGCCCGGGGAACACTGAAGCTTTCTTT. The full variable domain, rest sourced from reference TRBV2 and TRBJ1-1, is EPEVTQTPSHQVTQMGQEVILRCVPISNHLYFYWYRQILGQKVEFLVSFYNNEISEKSEIFDDQFSVERPDGSNFTLKIRSTKLEDSAMYFCASGPGNTEAFFGQGTRLTVV.